This TCR beta chain was sequenced during a study of OX40 agonist ivuxolimab in advanced cancers. Worth noting for this clone: The antigen is undetermined.

Study results and caveats: It was not determined which antigens were specifically recognized by the peripheral T cells that had undergone clonal expansion. There were, on average, more expanded clones in CD8+ T cells than in CD4+.

The CDR3 length is 14 residues. Trimming removed 0 bases from V and 1 base from J; junction bases left unmatched: 2. Germline CDR1 reads GTSNPN; CDR2 reads SVGIG (reference sequence). Sequenced by immunoSEQ multiplex PCR; TCRdb stores in-frame clones only, minus some. The table records about 50,000 clones, around 90% of them present only once. The receptor comes from an adult with an advanced solid tumor such as melanoma, head and neck, liver or kidney cancer. The V gene is TRBV30, the J gene TRBJ2-5; TRBD2 matches at 7 bases. The input for sequencing was CD4+ or CD8+ T cells sorted from blood, taken in a trial of the OX40 agonist ivuxolimab. CDR3 region: CAWSVRGSQETQYF. For the CDR3, the DNA is TGTGCCTGGAGTGTACGCGGGAGCCAAGAGACCCAGTACTTC. Full variable domain (remainder filled in from reference TRBV30 and TRBJ2-5): SQTIHQWPATLVQPVGSPLSLECTVEGTSNPNLYWYRQAAGRGLQLLFYSVGIGQISSEVPQNLSASRPQDRQFILSSKKLLLSDSGFYLCAWSVRGSQETQYFGPGTRLLVL.